A selection of T cell receptor beta chains follows, all from one sample in a study of blood T cells in healthy people across ages. One entry per CDR3 protein results from TCRdb running MiXCR on the 5' RACE reads. The sample consists of over 300,000 distinct CDR3 sequences, approximately 47% of them appearing once. The sample consisted of blood. Source of these receptors: a man aged 60 to 75 in good health. Each CDR3 is given with its conserved first and last residue. Fields, in order: CDR3 length, V gene, CDR3 protein.

length: 16; V: TRBV28; CDR3: CASSTTFWRGAHEQYF
length: 13; V: TRBV20-1; CDR3: CSASTGYNNEQFF
length: 15; V: TRBV7-9; CDR3: CASSHPSGFTDTQYF
length: 16; V: TRBV20-1; CDR3: CSARRAGTSGSETQYF
length: 16; V: TRBV7-2; CDR3: CASSSRTSGGRYEQYF
length: 15; V: TRBV29-1; CDR3: CSVSLGTTITDTQYF
length: 13; V: TRBV18; CDR3: CASSPSVSGEQFF
length: 14; V: TRBV14; CDR3: CASSPWAGGGELFF
length: 17; V: TRBV7-2; CDR3: CASSLRLAGGVFYEQYF
length: 11; V: TRBV29-1; CDR3: CSAVENYGYTF
length: 11; V: TRBV6-6; CDR3: CASSANREQFF
length: 18; V: TRBV7-2; CDR3: CASSRPGLAARGTDTQYF
length: 15; V: TRBV7-2; CDR3: CASSLVRVGNGKLFF
length: 12; V: TRBV7-8; CDR3: CASSLMANEQYF
length: 14; V: TRBV11-2; CDR3: CASRLGVGGNEQFF
length: 16; V: TRBV20-1; CDR3: CSAGTSGGHAYNEQFF
length: 14; V: TRBV7-2; CDR3: CASSLAGRGETQFF
length: 14; V: TRBV27; CDR3: CAGSTRQGAGGYTF
length: 17; V: TRBV20-1; CDR3: CSASQFSSGRGQETQYF
length: 14; V: TRBV2; CDR3: CASRAAGPTDTQYF
length: 13; V: TRBV27; CDR3: CASSRLATEEQYF
length: 14; V: TRBV27; CDR3: CASTRTGLTFEQYF
length: 14; V: TRBV7-2; CDR3: CASSFRGLGYGYTF
length: 16; V: TRBV2; CDR3: CASSPRATSGRYERYF
length: 15; V: TRBV5-1; CDR3: CASSFGSTGYTEAFF
length: 14; V: TRBV28; CDR3: CASSYRQGGTEAFF
length: 14; V: TRBV7-8; CDR3: CASSAVRGTYEQYF
length: 14; V: TRBV5-1; CDR3: CASSSQGQGWGYTF
length: 11; V: TRBV12-3/TRBV12-4; CDR3: CASSFAQEQFF
length: 11; V: TRBV27; CDR3: CASRFGYEQYF
length: 13; V: TRBV6-1; CDR3: CASSEGGQSEQFF
length: 15; V: TRBV18; CDR3: CASSLKTGAYNEQFF
length: 14; V: TRBV18; CDR3: CASSPPGGSDTQYF
length: 13; V: TRBV2; CDR3: CASSPGRTYVQYF
length: 15; V: TRBV6-5; CDR3: CASSSGGGVKNIQYF
length: 13; V: TRBV20-1; CDR3: CSARLVGTDTQYF
length: 12; V: TRBV10-3; CDR3: CAVGSSQETQYF
length: 11; V: TRBV6-6; CDR3: CASSKEETQYF
length: 15; V: TRBV20-1; CDR3: CSARDGEEGSPEQYF
length: 14; V: TRBV6-6; CDR3: CASSYVERRETQYF
length: 18; V: TRBV7-7; CDR3: CASSLGASGRYRQETQYF
length: 14; V: TRBV7-2; CDR3: CASSLVGASNEQYF
length: 17; V: TRBV4-2; CDR3: CASRHVTGVVGTDTQYF
length: 16; V: TRBV7-9; CDR3: CACNRDSRGIQETQYF
length: 16; V: TRBV7-2; CDR3: CASSLGSGSGEETQYF
length: 16; V: TRBV15; CDR3: CATSRPSRRAVNEQFF
length: 11; V: TRBV6-2/TRBV6-3; CDR3: CASSHGEPQFF
length: 14; V: TRBV25-1; CDR3: CASSELTGAGGYTF
length: 16; V: TRBV12-3/TRBV12-4; CDR3: CASSPGLAGPTRTQYF
length: 11; V: TRBV20-1; CDR3: CSAKEGYEQYF
length: 17; V: TRBV3-1; CDR3: CASSQVVVGGKAYEQYF
length: 13; V: TRBV28; CDR3: CASHTKGSYGYTF